The 18 T cell receptor beta chains presented below share a single source sample, sequenced in a study of control samples from healthy donors and cancer patients. Libraries were prepared by immunoSEQ multiplex PCR; TCRdb keeps only in-frame clonotypes and omits some of them. The sample yields some 140,000 clones, approximately 89% seen once. Source material: PBMCs. Every receptor here comes from a man aged 50-60 years with head and neck cancer.

This chain links TRBV27 with TRBJ1-3, with unresolved D. The V end was cut by 6 bases, the J end by 2 bases, with 11 bases between. In germline, CDR1 is MNHEY, CDR2 SMNVEV (reference sequence). The CDR3 contains 14 residues. The CDR3 nucleotides read TGTGCCAGCAGGTCCTCGGGTCCTGGAAACACCATATATTTT. This sequence encodes CASRSSGPGNTIYF.

The CDR3 DNA is TGTGCCAGCAGCCTCCAAACAATCAATGAGCAGTTCTTC. As protein: CASSLQTINEQFF. This chain uses TRBV6-2 or TRBV6-3 with TRBJ2-1, with no clear D. In germline, CDR1 is MNHEY, CDR2 SVGEGT. The CDR3 is made up of 13 amino acids. Trimming removed 6 bases at V and 6 bases at J, with 12 bases between.

This sequence joins TRBV5-4 and TRBJ1-2; D possibly corresponds to TRBD1 (6 bases). CDR1 SGHNT and CDR2 YYREEE come from the germline V gene (reference sequence). This CDR3 is 15 amino acids long. Trimming pared 3 bases from V and 6 bases from J, leaving 18 bases between. CDR3 protein: CASSSSLGQIDGYTF. CDR3 nucleotide sequence: TGTGCCAGCAGCTCTAGCCTCGGACAGATAGATGGCTACACCTTC. Looking up the rest from reference TRBV5-4 and TRBJ1-2 gives the full variable domain: ETGVTQSPTHLIKTRGQQVTLRCSSQSGHNTVSWYQQALGQGPQFIFQYYREEENGRGNFPPRFSGLQFPNYSSELNVNALELDDSALYLCASSSSLGQIDGYTFGSGTRLTVV.

The rearrangement links TRBV5-1 to TRBJ2-2; either TRBD1 or TRBD2 may fit D (5 bases each). V lost 5 bases and J lost 5, with 19 bases in between. This CDR3 comprises 16 residues. Germline CDR1 is SGHRS and CDR2 is YFSETQ. Here the CDR3 reads CASRLARDQRTGELFF. The CDR3 nucleotides are TGCGCCAGCAGATTAGCCCGGGACCAGAGGACCGGGGAGCTGTTTTTT. Drawing the rest from reference TRBV5-1 and TRBJ2-2, the complete variable domain is KAGVTQTPRYLIKTRGQQVTLSCSPISGHRSVSWYQQTPGQGLQFLFEYFSETQRNKGNFPGRFSGRQFSNSRSEMNVSTLELGDSALYLCASRLARDQRTGELFFGEGSRLTVL.

V gene TRBV7-9 combines with J gene TRBJ2-2; D ambiguous. This CDR3 spans 15 amino acids. V lost 2 bases and J lost 3, with 10 bases in between. Germline V gives CDR1 SEHNR, CDR2 FQNEAQ (reference sequence). The CDR3 region has the DNA TGTGCCAGCAGCTTAAATTCCCCAGACACCGGGGAGCTGTTTTTT. It translates to CASSLNSPDTGELFF.

This chain connects TRBV21-1 to TRBJ2-7; the table's D call of TRBD2 was not tested on the DNA. TRBV21-1 corresponds to a pseudogene. The CDR3 sequence is 15 residues long. The DNA of the CDR3 is TGTGCCAGCAAGTATCGCGGGGGGCTTAAGTACGAGCAGTACTTC. Protein product: CASKYRGGLKYEQYF.

J is TRBJ1-1 and V is TRBV10-3; D is perhaps TRBD1 (5 bases). Per the germline V gene, CDR1 is ENHRY and CDR2 is SYGVKD. The germline V and J ends were trimmed by 7 bases and 3 bases, with 12 bases remaining between them. This CDR3 spans 13 amino acids. The CDR3: CAIKAGQDTEAFF. The CDR3 DNA sequence: TGTGCCATCAAGGCAGGGCAAGACACTGAAGCTTTCTTT.

This clone was seen a single time. This chain uses TRBV28 with TRBJ1-1, with D unclear. Trimming took off 8 bases at V and 5 bases at J, with 24 bases between the two ends. The CDR3 length is 16 residues. The germline CDR1 and CDR2 sequences are MDHEN and SYDVKM. The CDR3 protein is CASQIGRWAAFTEAFF. The CDR3 DNA follows: TGTGCCAGCCAAATCGGTCGCTGGGCAGCTTTTACTGAAGCTTTCTTT.

The chain links TRBV3-1 (or the pseudogene TRBV3-2) to TRBJ2-2; D not resolved. The CDR3 length is 11 residues. V was trimmed by 3 bases and J by 8 bases, leaving 4 bases between them. CDR1 is LGHDT and CDR2 is YNNKEL in the germline V gene (reference sequence). CDR3 in amino acids: CASSQLGELFF. The CDR3 DNA is TGTGCCAGCAGCCAGTTAGGGGAGCTGTTTTTT.

The chain joins TRBV11-2 to TRBJ1-5; D uncertain. The V gene's germline CDR1 is SGHAT and CDR2 FQNNGV. The CDR3 spans 14 residues. The V end lost 0 bases, the J end lost 7 bases, and 10 bases lay between the germline ends. The CDR3 is CASSLDRVAQPQHF. The CDR3 DNA follows: TGTGCCAGCAGCTTAGATCGGGTGGCCCAGCCCCAGCATTTT.

The chain combines TRBV5-1 with TRBJ1-1, with a weak D call TRBD1 (5 bases). V was cut by 0 bases and J by 4 bases, with 10 bases left in between. CDR1 and CDR2 (germline): SGHRS, YFSETQ. CDR3 length: 14 residues. The CDR3 protein is CASSLGMGTTEAFF. In DNA form, the CDR3 reads TGCGCCAGCAGCTTGGGGATGGGGACCACTGAAGCTTTCTTT.

The chain links TRBV5-5 to TRBJ1-1; no clear D gene. Germline values: CDR1 SGHKS, CDR2 YYEKEE (reference sequence). This CDR3 comprises 11 residues. V lost 4 bases to trimming and J lost 5 bases, with 6 bases between them. CDR3 sequence: CASSLQTEAFF. The CDR3 nucleotides read TGTGCCAGCAGCCTGCAGACTGAAGCTTTCTTT.

This clone was found once. The chain uses TRBV6-1 and TRBJ2-5; 7 bases are a match to TRBD2. The CDR3 is 15 residues long. From germline, CDR1 is MNHNS and CDR2 SASEGT. Trimming at V came to 0 bases and at J to 13 bases, leaving 14 bases not matched to a gene. CDR3 DNA sequence: TGTGCCAGCAGTGAAGCGCGGGGGTTAGCCCCCCCAGGGTACTTC. As protein: CASSEARGLAPPGYF.

This sequence joins TRBV2 and TRBJ2-1; a weak D match, TRBD2 (5 bases). Germline V gives CDR1 SNHLY, CDR2 FYNNEI. Trimming stripped 0 bases from V and 9 bases from J, with 9 bases between. This CDR3 contains 13 residues. For the CDR3, the DNA is TGTGCCAGCAGTGAAGCGAAAGCGGTTGAGCAGTTCTTC. Its protein is CASSEAKAVEQFF.

This clone was seen only once. The chain is built from TRBV6-1 and TRBJ2-6; D call uncertain. The CDR3 has 13 residues. Deletions cut 11 bases from V and 0 bases from J, with 8 bases between. In germline, CDR1 is MNHNS, CDR2 SASEGT. CDR3 DNA sequence: TGTGCCGTGGGGAACTCTGGGGCCAACGTCCTGACTTTC. This gives the protein CAVGNSGANVLTF.

The chain recombines TRBV5-6 with TRBJ2-7; TRBD1 matches 8 bases. This CDR3 comprises 15 residues. Germline CDR1 reads SGHDT; CDR2 reads YYEEEE. With V trimmed by 4 bases and J by 0 bases, 6 bases remained unmatched. The CDR3: CASSLFGQGSYEQYF. The CDR3 DNA sequence: TGTGCCAGCAGCCTTTTCGGACAGGGCTCCTACGAGCAGTACTTC.

The rearrangement uses TRBV5-1 and TRBJ2-7, with TRBD2 matching over 7 bases. Germline loops: CDR1 SGHRS, CDR2 YFSETQ. V gave up 5 bases and J gave up 2 bases; unmatched junction bases: 10. The CDR3 loop spans 15 amino acids. CDR3 nucleotides: TGCGCCAGCAGAAAGGAGGCGGGGGTAACCTACGAGCAGTACTTC. Its translation: CASRKEAGVTYEQYF.

This clone was observed a single time. CDR3 sequence (DNA): TGTGCCAGCAGTCGAAACCAGGGGGCTCAGGACGAGCAGTACTTC. It encodes CASSRNQGAQDEQYF. The V call is TRBV6-6, the J call TRBJ2-7; 8 bases fit TRBD1. The CDR3 runs to 15 residues. The germline CDR1 and CDR2 sequences are MNHNY and SVGAGI (reference sequence). After removal of 5 bases from V and 5 bases from J, the junction contained 11 bases not matched to a gene.